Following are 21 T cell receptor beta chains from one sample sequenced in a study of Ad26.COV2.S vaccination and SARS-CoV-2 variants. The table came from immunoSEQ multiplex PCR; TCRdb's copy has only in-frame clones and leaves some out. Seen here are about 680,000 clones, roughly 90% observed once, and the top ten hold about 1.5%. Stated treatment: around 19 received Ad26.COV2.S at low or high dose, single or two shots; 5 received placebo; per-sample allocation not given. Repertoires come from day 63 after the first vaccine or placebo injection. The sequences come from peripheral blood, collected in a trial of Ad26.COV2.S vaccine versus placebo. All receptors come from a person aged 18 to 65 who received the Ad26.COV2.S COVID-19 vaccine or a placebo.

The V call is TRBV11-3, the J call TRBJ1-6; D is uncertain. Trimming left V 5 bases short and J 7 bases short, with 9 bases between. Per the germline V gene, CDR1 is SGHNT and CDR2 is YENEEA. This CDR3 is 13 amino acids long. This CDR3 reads CASSLGVNSPLHF. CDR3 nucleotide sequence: TGTGCCAGCAGCCTTGGGGTAAATTCACCCCTCCACTTT.

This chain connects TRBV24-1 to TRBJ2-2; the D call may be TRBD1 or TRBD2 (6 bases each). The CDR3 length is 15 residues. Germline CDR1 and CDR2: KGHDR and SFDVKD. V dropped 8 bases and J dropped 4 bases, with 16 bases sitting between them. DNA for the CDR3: TGTGCCACCACCCCGGGGGCCGGAGGCACCGGGGAGCTGTTTTTT. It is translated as CATTPGAGGTGELFF.

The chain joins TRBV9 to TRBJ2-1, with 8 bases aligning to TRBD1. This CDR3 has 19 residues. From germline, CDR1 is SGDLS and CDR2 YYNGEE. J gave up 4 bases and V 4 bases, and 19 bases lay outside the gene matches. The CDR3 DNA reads TGTGCCAGCAGCTCTCTTTTCACCACCGGGACAGGAATTTACAATGAGCAGTTCTTC. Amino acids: CASSSLFTTGTGIYNEQFF.

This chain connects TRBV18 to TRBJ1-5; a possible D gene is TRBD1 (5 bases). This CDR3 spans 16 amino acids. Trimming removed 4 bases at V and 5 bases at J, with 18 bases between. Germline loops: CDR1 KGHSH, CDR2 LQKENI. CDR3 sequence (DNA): TGTGCCAGCTCACTTTGGTCGGGACGGACGGATCAGCCCCAGCATTTT. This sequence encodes CASSLWSGRTDQPQHF.

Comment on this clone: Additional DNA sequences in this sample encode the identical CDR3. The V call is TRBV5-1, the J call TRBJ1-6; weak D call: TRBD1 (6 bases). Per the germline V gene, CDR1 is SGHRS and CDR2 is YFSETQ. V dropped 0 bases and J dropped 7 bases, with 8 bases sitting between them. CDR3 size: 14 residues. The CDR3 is CASSLEGGNSPLHF. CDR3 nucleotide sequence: TGCGCCAGCAGCTTGGAGGGGGGGAATTCACCCCTCCACTTT.

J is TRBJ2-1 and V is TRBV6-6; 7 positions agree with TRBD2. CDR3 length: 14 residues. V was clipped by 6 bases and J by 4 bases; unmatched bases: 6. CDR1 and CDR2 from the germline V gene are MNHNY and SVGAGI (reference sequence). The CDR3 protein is CASRHSGKYNEQFF. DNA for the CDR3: TGTGCCAGCAGACACAGCGGGAAATACAATGAGCAGTTCTTC.

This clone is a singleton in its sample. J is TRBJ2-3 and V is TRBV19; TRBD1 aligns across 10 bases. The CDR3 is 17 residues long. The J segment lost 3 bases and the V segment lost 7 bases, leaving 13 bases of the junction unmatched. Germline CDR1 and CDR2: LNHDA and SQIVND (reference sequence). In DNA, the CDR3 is TGTGCCAGTACCCCCGGTCGGGGGACAGGGGTGACAGATACGCAGTATTTT. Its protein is CASTPGRGTGVTDTQYF.

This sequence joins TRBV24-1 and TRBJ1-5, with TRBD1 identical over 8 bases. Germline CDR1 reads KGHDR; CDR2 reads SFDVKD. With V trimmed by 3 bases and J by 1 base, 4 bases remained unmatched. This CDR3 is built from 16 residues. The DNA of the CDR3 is TGTGCCACCAGTGATCCCCGGACAGGGAGCAATCAGCCCCAGCATTTT. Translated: CATSDPRTGSNQPQHF.

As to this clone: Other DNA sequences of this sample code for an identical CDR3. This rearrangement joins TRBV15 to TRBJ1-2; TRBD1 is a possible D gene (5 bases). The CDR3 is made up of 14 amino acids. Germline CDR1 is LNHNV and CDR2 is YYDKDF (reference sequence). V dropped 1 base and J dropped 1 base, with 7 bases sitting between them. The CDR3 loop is CATSRGGFNYGYTF. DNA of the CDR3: TGTGCCACCAGCAGAGGGGGGTTTAACTATGGCTACACCTTC.

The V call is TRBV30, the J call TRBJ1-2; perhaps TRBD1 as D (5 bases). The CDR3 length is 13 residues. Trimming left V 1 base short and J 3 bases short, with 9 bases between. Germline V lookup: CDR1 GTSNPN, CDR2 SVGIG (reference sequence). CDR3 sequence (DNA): TGTGCCTGGAGTGGAACAGGTGACTATGGCTACACCTTC. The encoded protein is CAWSGTGDYGYTF. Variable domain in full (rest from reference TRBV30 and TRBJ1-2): SQTIHQWPATLVQPVGSPLSLECTVEGTSNPNLYWYRQAAGRGLQLLFYSVGIGQISSEVPQNLSASRPQDRQFILSSKKLLLSDSGFYLCAWSGTGDYGYTFGSGTRLTVV.

CDR3 sequence: CASSPRGVGEQYF. The CDR3 DNA reads as TGTGCCAGCTCCCCTAGGGGGGTGGGGGAGCAGTACTTC. The chain carries TRBV6-5 and TRBJ2-7; D may match TRBD1 or TRBD2 (6 bases each). The CDR3 sequence is 13 residues long. The germline CDR1 and CDR2 sequences are MNHEY and SVGAGI. V was trimmed by 8 bases and J by 7 bases, leaving 18 bases between them.

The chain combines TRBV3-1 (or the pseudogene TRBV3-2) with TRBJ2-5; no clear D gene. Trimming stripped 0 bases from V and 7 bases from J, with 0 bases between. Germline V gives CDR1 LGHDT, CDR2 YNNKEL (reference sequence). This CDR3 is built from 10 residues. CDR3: CASSQETQYF. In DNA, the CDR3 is TGTGCCAGCAGCCAAGAGACCCAGTACTTC.

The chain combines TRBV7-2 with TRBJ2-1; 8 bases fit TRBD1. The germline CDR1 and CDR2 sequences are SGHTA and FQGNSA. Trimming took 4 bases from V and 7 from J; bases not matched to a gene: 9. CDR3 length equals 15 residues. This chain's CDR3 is CASSWAQGGGNEQFF. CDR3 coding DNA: TGTGCCAGCAGCTGGGCACAGGGGGGTGGGAATGAGCAGTTCTTC. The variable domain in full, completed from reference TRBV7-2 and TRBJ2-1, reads GAGVSQSPSNKVTEKGKDVELRCDPISGHTALYWYRQSLGQGLEFLIYFQGNSAPDKSGLPSDRFSAERTGGSVSTLTIQRTQQEDSAVYLCASSWAQGGGNEQFFGPGTRLTVL.

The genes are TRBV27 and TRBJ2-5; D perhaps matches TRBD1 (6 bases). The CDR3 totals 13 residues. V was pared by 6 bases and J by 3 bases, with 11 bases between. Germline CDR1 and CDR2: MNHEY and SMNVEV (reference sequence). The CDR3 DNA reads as TGTGCCAGCAGACAGAGGGGGAAAGAGACCCAGTACTTC. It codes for CASRQRGKETQYF.

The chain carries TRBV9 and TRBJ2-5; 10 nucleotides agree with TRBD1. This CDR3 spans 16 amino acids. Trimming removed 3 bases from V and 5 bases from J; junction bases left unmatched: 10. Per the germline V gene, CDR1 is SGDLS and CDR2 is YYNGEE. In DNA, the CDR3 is TGTGCCAGCAGCGCGCCTGGACAGGGGGAGAGTGAGACCCAGTACTTC. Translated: CASSAPGQGESETQYF.

CDR3 residues: CASSIRPGQGGQPQHF. The DNA of the CDR3 is TGTGCCAGTAGTATCCGGCCGGGACAGGGAGGCCAGCCCCAGCATTTT. The rearrangement joins TRBV19 to TRBJ1-5; 9 nucleotides match TRBD1. Germline V gene sequence: CDR1 LNHDA, CDR2 SQIVND (reference sequence). V lost 3 bases to trimming and J lost 7 bases; unmatched junction nucleotides: 10. The CDR3 is 16 residues long.

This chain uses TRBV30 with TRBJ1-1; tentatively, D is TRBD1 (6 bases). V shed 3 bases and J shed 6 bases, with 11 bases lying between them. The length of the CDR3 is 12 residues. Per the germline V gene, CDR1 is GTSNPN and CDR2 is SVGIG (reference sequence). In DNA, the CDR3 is TGTGCCTGGAGAGGGGGGCTGGCTGAAGCTTTCTTT. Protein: CAWRGGLAEAFF. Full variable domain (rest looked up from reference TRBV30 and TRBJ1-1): SQTIHQWPATLVQPVGSPLSLECTVEGTSNPNLYWYRQAAGRGLQLLFYSVGIGQISSEVPQNLSASRPQDRQFILSSKKLLLSDSGFYLCAWRGGLAEAFFGQGTRLTVV.

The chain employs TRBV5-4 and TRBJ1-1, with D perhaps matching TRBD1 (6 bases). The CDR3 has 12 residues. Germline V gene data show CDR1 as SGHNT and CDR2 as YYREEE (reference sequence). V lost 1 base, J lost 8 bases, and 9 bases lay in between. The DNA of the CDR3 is TGTGCCAGCAGCTTGCGACAGGAGGAAGCTTTCTTT. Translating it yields CASSLRQEEAFF.

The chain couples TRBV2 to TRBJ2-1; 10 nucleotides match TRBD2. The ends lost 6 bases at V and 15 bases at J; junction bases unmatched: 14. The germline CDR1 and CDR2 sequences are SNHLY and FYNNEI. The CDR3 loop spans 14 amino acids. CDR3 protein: CASRGLATDIVLFF. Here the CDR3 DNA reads TGTGCCAGCAGGGGACTAGCGACTGACATTGTTCTGTTCTTC.

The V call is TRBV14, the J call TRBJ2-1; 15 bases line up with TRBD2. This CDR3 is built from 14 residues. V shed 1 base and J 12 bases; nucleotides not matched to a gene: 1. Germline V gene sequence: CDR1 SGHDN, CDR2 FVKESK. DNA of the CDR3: TGTGCCAGCAGCCAAGGGACTAGCGGGGGGGCGCAGTTCTTC. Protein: CASSQGTSGGAQFF.

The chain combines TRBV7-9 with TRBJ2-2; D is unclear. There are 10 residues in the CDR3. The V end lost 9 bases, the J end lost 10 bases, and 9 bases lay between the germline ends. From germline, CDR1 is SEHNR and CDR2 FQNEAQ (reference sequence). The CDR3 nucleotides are TGTGCCAGAGACGAGAAGGAGCTGTTTTTT. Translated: CARDEKELFF.